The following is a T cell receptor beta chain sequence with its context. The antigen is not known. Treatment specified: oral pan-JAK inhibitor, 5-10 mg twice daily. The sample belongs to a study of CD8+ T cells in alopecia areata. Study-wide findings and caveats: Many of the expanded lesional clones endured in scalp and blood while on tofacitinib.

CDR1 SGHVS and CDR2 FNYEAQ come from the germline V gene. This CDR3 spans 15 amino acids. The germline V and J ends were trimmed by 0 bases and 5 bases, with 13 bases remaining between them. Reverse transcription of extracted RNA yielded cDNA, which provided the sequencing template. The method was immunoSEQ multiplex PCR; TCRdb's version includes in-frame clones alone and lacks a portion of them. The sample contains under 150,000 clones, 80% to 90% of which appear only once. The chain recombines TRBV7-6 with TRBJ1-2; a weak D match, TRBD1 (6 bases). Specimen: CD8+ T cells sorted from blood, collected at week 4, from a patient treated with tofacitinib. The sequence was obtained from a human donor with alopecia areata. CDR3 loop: CASSLAEGGKYGYTF. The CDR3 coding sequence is TGTGCCAGCAGCTTAGCGGAGGGGGGAAAGTATGGCTACACCTTC.